This is a list of T cell receptor beta chains from one sample in a study of cytotoxic CD8 clonotypes in ibrutinib-treated CLL. Method: immunoSEQ multiplex PCR; TCRdb's copy keeps in-frame clones and lacks some. The table has more than 110,000 clones, 75% to 85% seen once. Sequencing used PBMCs, obtained after 36 months of ibrutinib treatment. The receptors here all came from a human donor with chronic lymphocytic leukemia. The conserved cysteine and the conserved F or W are not part of the CDR3 here. D genes are given only for firm matches. Clone size is stated in some rows and not others, as once, few, many or a class when expanded.

d_call: TRBD1; v_call: TRBV27; clone_size: NA; cdr3_aa: ASSSQGALQPQH
d_call: TRBD1; v_call: TRBV7-9; clone_size: NA; cdr3_aa: ASSYPLLGQGASGYT
d_call: NA; v_call: TRBV4-1; clone_size: few; cdr3_aa: ASSHLDRSNTGELF
d_call: NA; v_call: TRBV5-1; clone_size: NA; cdr3_aa: AIKGPGEDYGYT
d_call: NA; v_call: TRBV5-1; clone_size: NA; cdr3_aa: ASSPRDKGEQY
d_call: NA; v_call: TRBV13; clone_size: NA; cdr3_aa: ASSLEYTTGGYT
d_call: NA; v_call: TRBV5-1; clone_size: NA; cdr3_aa: ASSLFGSSRGGGELF
d_call: TRBD2; v_call: TRBV19; clone_size: NA; cdr3_aa: ASSILDGRIYEQY
d_call: NA; v_call: TRBV6-1; clone_size: NA; cdr3_aa: ASRGKRAGDTEAF
d_call: NA; v_call: TRBV5-4; clone_size: NA; cdr3_aa: ASSLAGEQF